The 25 T cell receptor beta chains presented below share a single source sample, sequenced in a study of CD8+ T cells in alopecia areata (dated by TCRdb to 2016 to 2019). The time point tag for this specimen amounts to: baseline before oral tofacitinib. Receptor libraries were prepared by the immunoSEQ multiplex PCR assay. RNA was extracted from all samples and reverse transcribed into cDNA as template for TCR sequencing. TCRdb took this table from immuneACCESS and kept in-frame rearrangements with V and J called. Such tables lack part of the clones; where checked against another copy, unresolved V genes explain under half of the gap, and the rest is unexplained. The table for this sample lists 130,000 to 150,000 clones; 40% to 65% of them were counted only once. 0.95% to 1% of the sample is taken by the ten largest. The material sequenced was CD4+ T cells sorted from blood, taken at week 0. The receptors originated from a human donor with alopecia areata.

This clone was seen a few times. The gene calls are TRBV5-1 and TRBJ2-7; no firm D call. V lost 0 bases and J 6 bases, leaving 13 bases between the germline ends. This CDR3 spans 14 amino acids. Germline V gene data show CDR1 as SGHRS and CDR2 as YFSETQ. In DNA, the CDR3 is TGCGCCAGCAGCTTGGGATCAGGTCTCGGCGAGCAGTACTTC. Translation gives CASSLGSGLGEQYF.

This clone occurred a few times. The DNA of the CDR3 is TGCGCCAGCCATCCTTCGGCGGGACAGGGGAACACTGAAGCTTTCTTT. It encodes CASHPSAGQGNTEAFF. The chain links TRBV5-1 to TRBJ1-1; 9 positions match TRBD1. The CDR3 runs to 16 residues. Germline V gene data show CDR1 as SGHRS and CDR2 as YFSETQ. Unmatched junction bases numbered 11, after V lost 7 bases and J lost 1 base.

The rearrangement joins TRBV27 to TRBJ2-1; 8 positions match TRBD2. Germline assignment: CDR1 MNHEY and CDR2 SMNVEV (reference sequence). The CDR3 has 14 residues. V lost 5 bases to trimming and J lost 6 bases; unmatched junction nucleotides: 6. This chain's CDR3 is CASSRTSLSNEQFF. The CDR3 bases are TGTGCCAGCAGTAGGACTAGCCTCAGCAATGAGCAGTTCTTC.

The V call is TRBV2, the J call TRBJ2-5; no clear D. The ends were cut back, 4 bases at V and 4 bases at J, with 13 bases in the middle. The CDR3 sequence is 14 residues long. Germline V gene data show CDR1 as SNHLY and CDR2 as FYNNEI. CDR3 amino acids: CASSAVPKAETQYF. The CDR3, as DNA: TGTGCCAGCAGTGCTGTCCCAAAGGCAGAGACCCAGTACTTC.

This clone occurred a few times. The genes are TRBV29-1 and TRBJ2-7; tentative D call: TRBD1 (6 bases). The CDR3 length is 14 residues. V lost 3 bases and J 6 bases, leaving 18 bases between the germline ends. CDR1 and CDR2 (germline): SQVTM, ANQGSEA. The CDR3, as DNA: TGCAGCGTTGATAATAGGGACAAGTCCGGCGAGCAGTACTTC. It translates to CSVDNRDKSGEQYF.

The table lists this clone with many counts. V and J are TRBV19 and TRBJ2-6; D may be TRBD1 or TRBD2 (5 bases each). The CDR3 totals 17 residues. The V and J ends lost 3 bases and 3 bases respectively, with 15 bases between them. Germline V lookup: CDR1 LNHDA, CDR2 SQIVND (reference sequence). CDR3 coding DNA: TGTGCCAGTAGTATTAGTCAGGGAGTAAGTGGGGCCAACGTCCTGACTTTC. Protein sequence: CASSISQGVSGANVLTF.

This chain joins TRBV4-1 and TRBJ2-7; 12 nucleotides match TRBD2. V trimming: 6 bases; J trimming: 4 bases; junction bases outside the gene matches: 7. Germline V gives CDR1 MGHRA, CDR2 YSYEKL. The CDR3 is 15 amino acids. The CDR3 reads CASRRTSGDQYEQYF. For the CDR3, the DNA is TGCGCCAGCAGAAGGACTAGCGGGGATCAATACGAGCAGTACTTC.

This clone was seen a few times. The chain couples TRBV10-2 to TRBJ2-7; possible D gene TRBD1, 7 bases. V was pared by 6 bases and J by 5 bases, with 17 bases between. The CDR3 contains 14 residues. Germline CDR1 WSHSY, CDR2 SAAADI. CDR3 protein: CASSKAGQFDEQYF. In DNA form, the CDR3 reads TGCGCCAGCAGCAAGGCGGGACAGTTCGACGAGCAGTACTTC.

This clone was seen a few times. This rearrangement joins TRBV25-1 to TRBJ2-5; D not resolved. Germline values: CDR1 MGHDK, CDR2 SYGVNS. Trimming cost V 6 bases and J 5 bases, with 10 bases left between them. The CDR3 has 12 residues. The chain's CDR3 is CASSLGDETQYF. The CDR3 DNA reads as TGTGCCAGCAGCCTCGGTGATGAGACCCAGTACTTC.

The chain links TRBV5-1 to TRBJ2-7, with TRBD2 as a possible D gene (6 bases). CDR3 size: 13 residues. Trimming took 2 bases from V and 2 from J, leaving 8 bases between them. In germline, CDR1 is SGHRS, CDR2 YFSETQ. CDR3 sequence: CASSFGGTYEQYF. CDR3 sequence (DNA): TGCGCCAGCAGCTTTGGAGGGACCTACGAGCAGTACTTC.

With regard to this clone: The identical CDR3 is also encoded by other nucleotide sequences in the sample. The chain couples TRBV7-2 to TRBJ2-5, with TRBD2 as a possible D gene (5 bases). CDR3 size: 11 residues. V dropped 5 bases and J dropped 7 bases, with 8 bases sitting between them. Germline lookup yields CDR1 SGHTA and CDR2 FQGNSA. In DNA form, the CDR3 reads TGTGCCAGCAGCCCCGGAGGGACCCAGTACTTC. Translating it yields CASSPGGTQYF.

CDR3 in amino acids: CSAGGGAYEQYF. The CDR3 DNA reads as TGCAGCGCGGGCGGGGGAGCCTACGAGCAGTACTTC. The chain carries TRBV29-1 and TRBJ2-7, with 7 bases identical to TRBD2. Germline V lookup: CDR1 SQVTM, CDR2 ANQGSEA. The CDR3 has 12 amino acids. V dropped 7 bases and J dropped 2; count of bases not matched to a gene: 5.

This clone was picked up a small number of times. The same CDR3 is also encoded by other DNA sequences in this sample. The V and J genes are TRBV4-2 and TRBJ1-2; D is ambiguous. The CDR3 loop spans 13 amino acids. Trimming removed 0 bases from V and 2 bases from J, with 4 bases in between. Germline CDR1 and CDR2: LGHNA and YNFKEQ. Here the CDR3 DNA reads TGTGCCAGCAGCCAAGACAGAAACTATGGCTACACCTTC. Protein product: CASSQDRNYGYTF.

This clone was seen only a few times. V gene TRBV7-2 combines with J gene TRBJ2-7, with D possibly matching TRBD2 (7 bases). V was clipped by 2 bases and J by 2 bases, with 10 bases between them. In germline, CDR1 is SGHTA, CDR2 FQGNSA. CDR3 size: 14 residues. CDR3 nucleotides: TGTGCCAGCAGCTTAAAGCGGGACACCTACGAGCAGTACTTC. This encodes CASSLKRDTYEQYF.

The chain joins TRBV25-1 to TRBJ1-3; no firm D call. Germline assignment: CDR1 MGHDK and CDR2 SYGVNS. The ends were cut back, 3 bases at V and 0 bases at J, with 6 bases in the middle. The CDR3 spans 14 residues. The CDR3 coding sequence is TGTGCCAGCAGTGACTTATTCTCTGGAAACACCATATATTTT. Its translation: CASSDLFSGNTIYF.

V is TRBV4-3 and J is TRBJ1-1; weak D call: TRBD1 (5 bases). V dropped 4 bases and J dropped 5 bases, with 17 bases sitting between them. This CDR3 comprises 15 residues. Germline V lookup: CDR1 LGHNA, CDR2 YSLEER. CDR3 sequence: CASSRLGFEGTEAFF. The CDR3 DNA is TGCGCCAGCAGCCGTTTGGGATTTGAGGGGACTGAAGCTTTCTTT.

The V and J genes are TRBV30 and TRBJ2-3; TRBD2 matches at 13 bases. This CDR3 comprises 15 residues. Trimming cost V 2 bases and J 7 bases; bases outside gene matches: 6. Germline V lookup: CDR1 GTSNPN, CDR2 SVGIG (reference sequence). The CDR3 region is CAWSPAGTSGNTQYF. In DNA, the CDR3 is TGTGCCTGGAGTCCCGCCGGGACTAGCGGGAATACGCAGTATTTT.

The chain employs TRBV5-4 and TRBJ2-3; D is possibly TRBD1 (6 bases). The V end lost 0 bases, the J end lost 5 bases, and 16 bases lay between the germline ends. Per germline, CDR1 SGHNT and CDR2 YYREEE (reference sequence). There are 16 residues in the CDR3. The CDR3 loop is CASSLERDTAIDTQYF. For the CDR3, the DNA is TGTGCCAGCAGCTTGGAAAGGGACACGGCAATAGATACGCAGTATTTT.

This sequence joins TRBV7-9 and TRBJ2-7; the D gene is possibly TRBD1 (5 bases). V shed 5 bases and J shed 7 bases, with 21 bases lying between them. This CDR3 is built from 15 residues. Germline values: CDR1 SEHNR, CDR2 FQNEAQ (reference sequence). CDR3 amino acids: CASSTRNRNPREQYF. The CDR3 region has the DNA TGTGCCAGCAGCACTCGTAACAGGAACCCCCGGGAGCAGTACTTC.

The chain couples TRBV7-2 to TRBJ2-3, with TRBD2 identical over 13 bases. Germline CDR1 and CDR2: SGHTA and FQGNSA. The CDR3 is made up of 15 amino acids. The junction had 4 bases not matched to a gene; V was cut back by 0 bases and J by 10 bases. The CDR3 loop is CASSLALAGGPPQYF. Written as DNA, the CDR3 is TGTGCCAGCAGCTTAGCACTAGCGGGAGGGCCTCCGCAGTATTTT.

CDR3 in amino acids: CASSQDKQETQYF. The DNA for the CDR3 is TGTGCCAGCAGCCAGGACAAGCAAGAGACCCAGTACTTC. This chain connects TRBV6-1 to TRBJ2-5; a weak D match, TRBD1 (5 bases). Germline V gene lookup returns CDR1 MNHNS and CDR2 SASEGT. V lost 6 bases and J 2 bases, leaving 10 bases between the germline ends. The CDR3 runs to 13 residues.

This clone was picked up a small number of times. The CDR3 is CASSLDRGLEQPQHF. In DNA, the CDR3 is TGTGCCAGCAGCTTAGATCGTGGTCTTGAACAGCCCCAGCATTTT. The chain carries TRBV7-9 and TRBJ1-5; D not resolved. Per germline, CDR1 SEHNR and CDR2 FQNEAQ (reference sequence). Trimming took off 1 base at V and 7 bases at J, with 14 bases between the two ends. The CDR3 covers 15 residues.

By its share, this clone is medium-sized. The chain joins TRBV11-2 to TRBJ1-2, with D perhaps matching TRBD1 (6 bases). CDR1 is SGHAT and CDR2 is FQNNGV in the germline V gene. The CDR3 spans 14 residues. V was pared by 5 bases and J by 2 bases, with 12 bases between. The CDR3 DNA reads as TGTGCCAGCAGCCCCCAGGGGCGGAACTATGGCTACACCTTC. Translated: CASSPQGRNYGYTF.

This clone was seen more than once but under ten times. This chain uses TRBV7-9 with TRBJ2-2, with unresolved D. Trimming stripped 0 bases from V and 6 bases from J, with 14 bases between. Germline CDR1 and CDR2: SEHNR and FQNEAQ (reference sequence). CDR3 size: 16 residues. CDR3 amino acids: CASSLAVGAAPGELFF. The DNA for the CDR3 is TGTGCCAGCAGCTTAGCAGTAGGCGCTGCCCCCGGGGAGCTGTTTTTT.

The CDR3 sequence: CASSPIRTEAFF. DNA for the CDR3: TGTGCCAGCAGCCCCATCAGGACTGAAGCTTTCTTT. The rearrangement uses TRBV7-9 and TRBJ1-1; no clear D. Looked up from germline, CDR1 is SEHNR and CDR2 is FQNEAQ (reference sequence). CDR3 length equals 12 residues. The V gene lost 5 bases and the J gene lost 5 bases, with 9 bases spanning the gap.